The next 14 T cell receptor beta chains were all read from a single sample in a study of CD8+CD57+ T cells in acquired aplastic anemia. Researchers used genomic DNA as the template to profile TCR beta VDJ and CDR3. TCRdb passed the reads through MiXCR, listing each CDR3 protein once. Of 200,000 or so distinct CDR3 sequences listed, approximately 65% are singletons. Patients included in sequencing had previously demonstrated CD8+CD57+ cell expansion by flow cytometry. The sample comprised sorted CD4+, CD8+, or CD8+CD57+ T cells (not recorded which) from PBMCs. These receptors were obtained from a human donor with aplastic anemia.

The V call is TRBV2, the J call TRBJ2-3; D is unclear. The CDR3 is 14 amino acids. Looked up from germline, CDR1 is SNHLY and CDR2 is FYNNEI. Between the trimmed V and J ends, which lost 1 base and 6 bases, there was a span of 11 bases. This CDR3 is CASSEVGYVDTQYF. CDR3 sequence (DNA): TGTGCCAGCAGTGAAGTAGGGTATGTGGATACGCAGTATTTT.

A remark on this clonotype: A much larger clone differs from this one at a single base, so this may be a read error. This chain joins TRBV6-4 and TRBJ2-6; D may be TRBD1 or TRBD2 (5 bases each). This CDR3 has 14 residues. V shed 4 bases and J shed 1 base, with 5 bases lying between them. In germline, CDR1 is MRHNA, CDR2 SNTAGT. Here the CDR3 reads CASSGGSGANVLTF. The DNA of the CDR3 is TGTGCCAGCAGTGGGGGGTCTGGGGCCAACGTCCTGACTTTC.

The genes are TRBV7-9 and TRBJ1-2; unclear D gene. The CDR3 covers 16 residues. The germline V gene encodes CDR1 SEHNR and CDR2 FQNEAQ (reference sequence). V shed 2 bases and J shed 5 bases, with 18 bases lying between them. The CDR3 region has the DNA TGTGCCAGCAGCTTAAGTGGCAGCACCGTGGCGTATGGCTACACCTTC. This encodes CASSLSGSTVAYGYTF.

This clonotype was detected many times. CDR3 sequence (DNA): TGTGCCAGCAGTGATGGGACCGGATTAGGGGAGCAGTACTTC. Translating it yields CASSDGTGLGEQYF. J is TRBJ2-7 and V is TRBV2, with D perhaps TRBD1 or TRBD2 (5 bases each). Germline CDR1 and CDR2: SNHLY and FYNNEI. The V and J ends lost 3 bases and 7 bases respectively, with 16 bases between them. CDR3 length: 14 amino acids.

The chain links TRBV19 to TRBJ1-5, with D perhaps matching TRBD1 (6 bases). The germline V and J ends were trimmed by 7 bases and 0 bases, with 10 bases remaining between them. Germline-derived CDR1 and CDR2 are LNHDA and SQIVND (reference sequence). The CDR3 runs 14 residues. The CDR3 here is CASKGQYSNQPQHF. In DNA form, the CDR3 reads TGTGCCAGTAAGGGACAATATAGCAATCAGCCCCAGCATTTT.

The count of this clonotype is one. This chain connects TRBV19 to TRBJ1-1; 9 bases line up with TRBD1. The CDR3 spans 17 residues. CDR1 is LNHDA, CDR2 SQIVND, per germline (reference sequence). J gave up 2 bases and V 3 bases, and 10 bases lay outside the gene matches. The CDR3 region is CASSIPHRGLVNTEAFF. In nucleotides, the CDR3 is TGTGCCAGTAGTATCCCCCACAGGGGGCTCGTCAACACTGAAGCTTTCTTT.

The chain has TRBV11-2 and TRBJ2-3; D uncertain. V was clipped by 1 base and J by 4 bases, with 9 bases between them. Germline V gene lookup returns CDR1 SGHAT and CDR2 FQNNGV. The CDR3 extends over 14 amino acids. CDR3 sequence reads: CASSLGLSADTQYF. The DNA for the CDR3 is TGTGCCAGCAGCTTAGGTCTGTCTGCAGATACGCAGTATTTT.

The rearrangement joins TRBV20-1 to TRBJ2-3; 9 bases map to TRBD2. The germline V gene encodes CDR1 DFQATT and CDR2 SNEGSKA (reference sequence). This CDR3 is 16 amino acids long. With V trimmed by 0 bases and J by 2 bases, 6 bases remained unmatched. The CDR3 DNA reads as TGCAGTGCTAGAGACCCCCGACTAGCGGACACAGATACGCAGTATTTT. Protein: CSARDPRLADTDTQYF.

As regards this clonotype: Germline and junction disagree at one end, which may indicate a read error. The V gene is TRBV19, the J gene TRBJ2-1; 8 bases fit TRBD2. Looked up from germline, CDR1 is LNHDA and CDR2 is SQIVND (reference sequence). The CDR3 has 15 amino acids. The CDR3 DNA reads TGTGCCAGTAGTATAGCCTCTGGCGGGGGGCCTAGGAAGCTCTTC. Translating gives CASSIASGGGPRKLF. Together with reference TRBV19 and TRBJ2-1, the CDR3 gives the full variable domain: DGGITQSPKYLFRKEGQNVTLSCEQNLNHDAMYWYRQDPGQGLRLIYYSQIVNDFQKGDIAEGYSVSREKKESFPLTVTSAQKNPTAFYLCASSIASGGGPRKLFGPGTRLTVL.

This clonotype was observed many times. The chain is built from TRBV9 and TRBJ1-2; the match to TRBD1 covers 9 bases. CDR3 length equals 13 residues. The trim removed 3 bases at V and 5 bases at J, leaving 2 bases unmatched. Germline V lookup: CDR1 SGDLS, CDR2 YYNGEE. The CDR3: CASSGDRGYGYTF. The CDR3 DNA reads as TGTGCCAGCAGCGGAGACAGGGGGTATGGCTACACCTTC.

The gene calls are TRBV20-1 and TRBJ1-5; D gene unclear. The CDR3 covers 13 residues. V shed 2 bases and J shed 3 bases, with 8 bases lying between them. Germline V gene data show CDR1 as DFQATT and CDR2 as SNEGSKA (reference sequence). The CDR3 DNA sequence: TGCAGTGCTAGAAGAGTTTACAATCAGCCCCAGCATTTT. Residues: CSARRVYNQPQHF.

The rearrangement uses TRBV7-9 and TRBJ1-6, with 9 positions matching TRBD1. The V and J ends lost 4 bases and 10 bases, in that order; junction bases with no gene match: 5. The CDR3 totals 14 residues. CDR1 and CDR2 from the germline V gene are SEHNR and FQNEAQ (reference sequence). The CDR3, as DNA: TGTGCCAGCAGCTCGGGACAGGGAGGATCACCCCTCCACTTT. Translated, it gives CASSSGQGGSPLHF.

The chain is built from TRBV15 and TRBJ1-2; D uncertain. V dropped 0 bases and J dropped 3 bases, with 5 bases sitting between them. The germline CDR1 and CDR2 sequences are LNHNV and YYDKDF (reference sequence). The length of the CDR3 is 13 residues. The CDR3 protein is CATSRDRDYGYTF. CDR3 bases: TGTGCCACCAGCAGAGATCGGGACTATGGCTACACCTTC. Full variable domain (remainder filled in from reference TRBV15 and TRBJ1-2): DAMVIQNPRYQVTQFGKPVTLSCSQTLNHNVMYWYQQKSSQAPKLLFHYYDKDFNNEADTPDNFQSRRPNTSFCFLDIRSPGLGDTAMYLCATSRDRDYGYTFGSGTRLTVV.

This clonotype was observed a handful of times. The CDR3 loop is CSVAEGGGEKLFF. The CDR3 nucleotides are TGCAGCGTTGCGGAGGGGGGAGGTGAAAAACTGTTTTTT. The J gene is TRBJ1-4, the V gene TRBV29-1, with D perhaps matching TRBD1 (6 bases). Trimming took off 4 bases at V and 7 bases at J, with 13 bases between the two ends. The germline V gene has CDR1 SQVTM and CDR2 ANQGSEA. This CDR3 is built from 13 residues.